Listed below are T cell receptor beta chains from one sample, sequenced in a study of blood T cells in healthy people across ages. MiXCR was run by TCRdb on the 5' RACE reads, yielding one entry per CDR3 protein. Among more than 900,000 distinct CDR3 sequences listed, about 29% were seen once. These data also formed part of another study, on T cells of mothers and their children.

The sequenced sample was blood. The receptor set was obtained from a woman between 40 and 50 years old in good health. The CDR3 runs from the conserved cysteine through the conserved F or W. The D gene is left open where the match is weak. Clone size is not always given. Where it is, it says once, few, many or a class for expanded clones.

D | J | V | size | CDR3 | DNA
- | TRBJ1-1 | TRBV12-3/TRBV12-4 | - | CASRQGRDTEAFF | TGTGCCAGCAGACAAGGGCGAGACACTGAAGCTTTCTTT
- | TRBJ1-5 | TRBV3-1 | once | CASSPSRYSNQPQHF | TGTGCCAGCAGCCCATCCAGATATAGCAATCAGCCCCAGCATTTT
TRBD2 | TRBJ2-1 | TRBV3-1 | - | CASSHQRGGWNEQFF | TGTGCCAGCAGCCATCAGCGGGGGGGCTGGAATGAGCAGTTCTTC
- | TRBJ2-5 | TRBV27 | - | CASSLEGEGETQYF | TGTGCCAGCAGTTTAGAGGGGGAGGGAGAGACCCAGTACTTC
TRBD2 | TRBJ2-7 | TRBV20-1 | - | CSARDTGGSNYEQYF | TGCAGTGCTAGAGATACGGGAGGGTCTAACTACGAGCAGTACTTC
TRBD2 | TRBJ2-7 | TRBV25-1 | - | CASSDRGGWEQYF | TGTGCCAGCAGTGATCGGGGGGGTTGGGAGCAGTACTTC
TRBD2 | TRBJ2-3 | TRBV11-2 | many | CASRPGLPTDTQYF | TGTGCCAGCAGGCCGGGACTACCCACAGATACGCAGTATTTT
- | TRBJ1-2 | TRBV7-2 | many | CASSFSGTINNYGYTF | TGTGCCAGCAGCTTTAGCGGGACAATCAACAACTATGGCTACACCTTC
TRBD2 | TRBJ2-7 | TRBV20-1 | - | CSARDSPLAGDEQYF | TGCAGTGCTAGAGATTCCCCCCTAGCGGGGGACGAGCAGTACTTC
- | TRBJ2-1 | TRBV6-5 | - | CASSYGQGLYNEQFF | TGTGCCAGCAGTTACGGGCAGGGGCTCTACAATGAGCAGTTCTTC
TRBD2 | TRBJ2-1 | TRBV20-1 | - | CSARATSGEPSYNEQFF | TGCAGTGCTAGAGCGACTAGCGGGGAACCCTCCTACAATGAGCAGTTCTTC
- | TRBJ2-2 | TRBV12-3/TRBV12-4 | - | CASSLVAGSVERVSGELFF | TGTGCCAGCAGTTTAGTGGCCGGGTCCGTGGAGCGAGTATCCGGGGAGCTGTTTTTT
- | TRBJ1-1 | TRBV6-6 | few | CASTNDKRAQTEAFF | TGTGCCAGCACCAACGACAAAAGGGCGCAGACTGAAGCTTTCTTT
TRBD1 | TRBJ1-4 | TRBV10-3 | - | CAISEGQGANEKLFF | TGTGCCATCAGTGAGGGACAGGGCGCGAATGAAAAACTGTTTTTT
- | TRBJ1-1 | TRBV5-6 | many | CASSLRRALNTEAFF | TGTGCCAGCAGCTTGAGACGGGCTTTGAACACTGAAGCTTTCTTT
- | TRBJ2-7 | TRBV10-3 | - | CAISDTKNEQYF | TGTGCCATCAGCGATACTAAAAATGAGCAGTACTTC
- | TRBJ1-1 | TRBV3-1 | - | CASSHYRSEAFF | TGTGCCAGCAGCCACTACCGATCTGAAGCTTTCTTT